This record looks at one T cell receptor (beta chain) sequence and its context. There is no known antigen for this receptor. Qualities for individual bases were not recorded, and no much larger clone is one base off. The cohort consisted of 666 healthy bone marrow donors. Cohort members were all nominally healthy when sampled, although unrecorded immune exposures were likely present. CMV serostatus was recorded as positive for 250 to 300 and negative for about 55% of the roughly 670 cohort members, whereas no CMV serostatus was recorded for the donor in question. Every donor gave a peripheral blood sample, and the peripheral blood mononuclear cells from that sample were used for TCR beta sequencing. Genomic DNA was extracted from the blood cell samples with the Qiagen DNeasy Blood Extraction Kit. The CDR3 measures 16 amino acids from cysteine to phenylalanine. Kept here is only the CDR3 DNA, which spans 48 bases and is read in frame from base 1. The V and J ends are trimmed by 2 bases and 5 bases, leaving 18 bases between them. From a lookup of the germline V gene, CDR1 and CDR2 are MDHEN and SYDVKM.

The data were taken from a study of cytomegalovirus exposure and HLA in healthy donors (dated by TCRdb to the late 2010s). Some background on the complete study: According to an earlier analysis of 587 of the donors, 150 million to 200 million T cells yielded 90 million to 130 million unique TCR beta sequences and approximately 280 Gb of sequence data. An early release covering 500 to 750 HLA-typed donors comprised about 300 gigabases of sequencing data and tens of millions of unique TCR sequences. The genetic ancestry cluster associated with self-reported Caucasian donors included about 84% of the 300 to 450 genotyped donors. The study was designed to test whether signatures of past pathogen exposure could be identified by cataloging public T cell receptors. The study used immunosequencing to profile the T cell repertoires of approximately 640 subjects and linked those repertoires to cytomegalovirus serostatus. In addition to the first cohort of around 670 subjects, a separate validation cohort of 120 different subjects was used. The study combined high-throughput TCR immunosequencing, statistical association of individual TCRs with disease status, and machine learning to predict cytomegalovirus infection status. In a later analysis, previously published TCR beta repertoires from about 640 donors were re-analyzed and high-resolution HLA genotyping was added so that TCR occurrence patterns could be studied. Rather than using new phenotypic data, the later analysis identified candidate immune exposures from TCR beta sequences and from how often those sequences occurred across donors. To decide whether each TCR beta V gene segment behaved as functional or pseudogenic, an earlier analysis of fewer than 750 of the donors relied on high-throughput TCR beta sequencing. Donor age, sex, ethnicity and CMV serostatus were collected together with the repertoire data. A later genetic analysis used genome-wide SNP genotypes for about three fifths of the 666 donors, treating that subset as a discovery cohort. All discovery cohort repertoires had been generated using a single sequencing platform. Class I and class II HLA loci were covered by the typing at four-digit resolution. The number of donors typed differed by locus, with roughly 620-630 for A, B, C, DRB1 and DQB1, roughly 520 for DQA1, nearly 610 for DPA1, and approximately 470 for DPB1. Roughly five DR-DQ haplotypes were handled as single units for association and clustering because linkage in the cohort was strong. Across approximately 400 genotyped donors of the cohort, an average of roughly 250,000 unique TCR beta nucleotide sequences per donor were sequenced, and approximately 17% of those sequences were non-productive. General study outcomes and caveats: According to a later analysis, TCR association rates differed among HLA loci, with DRB1 alleles showing the most associated TCRs and HLA-C alleles showing the fewest. In an earlier analysis of more than 500 of the donors, most TCR beta V segments appeared in productive rearrangements about 87% or about 30% of the time, broadly matching IMGT annotations. According to a later genetic analysis, donors in an Asian-associated ancestry cluster had fewer N-insertions in productive TCRs than the approximately 690-donor mean. A further reported finding was that TCR beta sequences accurately predicted the HLA-A and HLA-B alleles for most subjects in the first cohort. In a later analysis, several top co-occurrence clusters were reported to appear linked to parvovirus B19, influenza, CMV and Epstein-Barr virus. CMV serostatus was the only immune exposure information available for the cohort. Specific HLA alleles were associated with over 15,000 TCR beta sequences at a false discovery rate of 0.05 in a later analysis. Some IMGT-functional V segments, including TRBV6-2 and TRBV6-3, could not be told apart with the 87-base-pair reads, so those segments were excluded. Roughly uniform sequencing depth across donors was assumed in presence/absence analyses, although this assumption may not hold. The classifier was reported to diagnose cytomegalovirus status with high specificity and sensitivity in both the original cohort and the validation cohort. A later genetic analysis associated a missense DCLRE1C variant with V-gene and J-gene trimming of TCR beta chains, and an independent cohort replicated the association. Most TCR sequences were seen in very few donors, while some public TCRs were found in many individuals. Because HLA typing was unavailable for some donors at each locus, only the typed subset was used in association tests. A few of the identified cytomegalovirus-associated TCR beta chains were confirmed in vitro to be specific for cytomegalovirus antigens. Most CMV-associated TCR beta chains appeared to be HLA-restricted in a later analysis, and the HLA associations seemed to be driven largely by CMV exposure. Linkage disequilibrium might explain the correlated functional status among segregating V segments, but an unknown experimental factor could not be excluded. In the study, approximately 150 TCR beta chains were listed as associated with cytomegalovirus. Because counts were too low, fewer than 20 rarely observed V segments, including chromosome 9 orphons, were excluded from the earlier analysis of some 540 of the donors. In this cohort, only TCR beta chains were sequenced, and detectable features were limited by the absence of alpha or paired-chain data. Compared with equally common non-associated chains, HLA-associated TCR beta chains in a later analysis were more clonally expanded and had lower generation probabilities. When HLA alleles, especially DR and DQ, strongly co-occurred, attributing TCR associations to individual alleles was difficult. The authors suggested that the approach could potentially be generalized to other disease states and immunological phenotypes. The sequencing pipeline was judged likely to have produced a cluster of highly shared sequence variants as a technical artifact.

Library preparation used the immunoSEQ multiplex PCR assay. A mixture of 60 forward primers for TCR Vbeta segments and 13 reverse primers for TCR Jbeta segments was used in the multiplex PCR. Amplification of the CDR3 region of rearranged TCR beta genes was performed with a multiplex PCR assay on genomic DNA. The amplified TCR beta libraries were sequenced on the Illumina HiSeq System as 87-base-pair reads. Under the source paper's analysis protocol: A later analysis tallied about 77 million unique TCR beta chains across the 610 or so repertoires, and about 12 million of those chains were shared by two or more donors. Raw reads were error-corrected and collapsed into unique sequences by a nearest-neighbor algorithm in which closely related sequences were merged to remove PCR and sequencing errors. To assign V, D and J gene segments, CDR3 sequences were aligned to IMGT reference sequences. Each retained sequence needed at least a six-nucleotide match to both a V gene segment and a J gene segment. Rearrangements were called productive when the CDR3 lacked stop codons and stayed in frame with V and J; all others were non-productive. CDR3 was defined by IMGT convention, running from the second conserved V-encoded cysteine to the conserved J-encoded phenylalanine. The earlier analysis of 500 to 650 of the donors excluded any sequence lacking an unambiguous match to a single V gene segment. In an earlier analysis of 587 of the donors, a V segment was called functional when productive rearrangements were above 56.7%, and segregating when the standard deviation between donors exceeded 5%. A statistical classification framework was built for diagnosing cytomegalovirus status from the catalog of TCR beta chain sequences. A later analysis assigned V and J genes by comparing TCR nucleotide sequences with IMGT/GENE-DB human TR gene sequences. The TCRdist pipeline was used in a later analysis to assign CDR3 sequences and most-parsimonious VDJ recombination scenarios. A later analysis defined each TCR beta chain by its CDR3 amino acid sequence plus V-gene family, and excluded reads lacking a unique V-gene family. A later analysis removed 550 to 700 highly shared, low-generation-probability nucleotide sequences to deal with suspected cross-contamination and a sequencing artifact. For each public chain, a later analysis derived a clonal expansion index from normalized ranks of inferred template counts within each repertoire. Generation probabilities in a later analysis came from a VDJ recombination model fitted to out-of-frame rearrangements, and those results were checked against IGoR. A later analysis scored TCR-TCR, TCR-HLA and TCR-CMV co-occurrence with hypergeometric tests, applying a repertoire-size bias correction to TCR pairs. To estimate false discovery rates, a later analysis permuted the HLA or CMV assignments 20 times. In a later analysis, co-occurring TCRs were grouped with DBSCAN, and TCRdist sequence similarity was added when clustering was performed within HLA-allele-positive subsets. Repertoires with fewer than 30,000 or more than 120,000 public chains were left out of co-occurrence clustering, as were five repertoires with anomalous nucleotide sharing. In its TCRdb copy, this immuneACCESS table keeps in-frame sequences only and misses some clones. Where compared with another copy, unresolved V genes explain less than half of these, and the others have no known cause. From that table come the V and J calls and clone size; the DNA was used to work out D and trimming. The sample table contains over 95,000 clones; only one count was recorded for about 80% of them. The ten largest make up 2% to 2.5% of the sample.

Sequencing was performed on PBMCs. The rearranged segments are TRBV28 and TRBJ1-1; the D gene is perhaps TRBD1, from 5 matching bases. The clonotype comes from a human donor in good health. The base sequence is TGTGCCAGCAGTTTAGGCCGTCTGGCAGGGAGGACTGAAGCTTTCTTT. It is translated as CASSLGRLAGRTEAFF. Beyond the CDR3, the reference TRBV28 and TRBJ1-1 genes provide the residues; the full variable domain reads: DVKVTQSSRYLVKRTGEKVFLECVQDMDHENMFWYRQDPGLGLRLIYFSYDVKMKEKGDIPEGYSVSREKKERFSLILESASTNQTSMYLCASSLGRLAGRTEAFFGQGTRLTVV.